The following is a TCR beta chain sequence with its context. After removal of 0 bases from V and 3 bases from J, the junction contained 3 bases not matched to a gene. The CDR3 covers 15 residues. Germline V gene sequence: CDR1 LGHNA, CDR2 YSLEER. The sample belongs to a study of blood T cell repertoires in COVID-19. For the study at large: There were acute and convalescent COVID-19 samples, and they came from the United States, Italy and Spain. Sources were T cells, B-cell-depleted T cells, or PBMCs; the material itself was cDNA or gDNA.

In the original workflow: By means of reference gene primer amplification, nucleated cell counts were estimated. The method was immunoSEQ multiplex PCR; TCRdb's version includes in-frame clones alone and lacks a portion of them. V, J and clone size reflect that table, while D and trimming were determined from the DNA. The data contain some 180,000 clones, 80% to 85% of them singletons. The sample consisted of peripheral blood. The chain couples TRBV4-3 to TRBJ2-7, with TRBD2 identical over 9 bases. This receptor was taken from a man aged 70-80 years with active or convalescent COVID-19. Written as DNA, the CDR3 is TGCGCCAGCAGCCAAGAACTAGCGGGTGGCTACGAGCAGTACTTC. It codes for CASSQELAGGYEQYF.